This T cell receptor beta chain stems from a study of blood T cell repertoires in COVID-19. Whole-study context: Donors in the United States, Italy and Spain gave samples during acute or convalescent COVID-19. Sources were T cells, B-cell-depleted T cells, or PBMCs; the material itself was cDNA or gDNA.

Under the authors' procedure: Cell counts per sample came from amplifying reference gene primers. Libraries were prepared by immunoSEQ multiplex PCR; TCRdb keeps only in-frame clonotypes and omits some of them. Clone size and V and J calls were adopted from that table, with D and trimming inferred from the DNA. This table holds approximately 330,000 clones, more than 75% found once. The CDR3 is 14 amino acids. Trimming pared 3 bases from V and 4 bases from J, leaving 11 bases between. CDR1 is SNHLY, CDR2 FYNNEI, per germline. This chain connects TRBV2 to TRBJ2-3; D possibly corresponds to TRBD1 (6 bases). Input material: peripheral blood. The clonotype originates from a woman aged 50 to 60 with active or convalescent COVID-19. The CDR3 sequence: CASSDAGQPDTQYF. CDR3 bases: TGTGCCAGCAGTGATGCTGGACAGCCAGATACGCAGTATTTT.